The present T cell receptor beta chain was sequenced within a study of shared T cell receptors in the human thymus. This clone was counted only a few times. The repertoire was sequenced with immunoSEQ multiplex PCR; TCRdb's copy has only in-frame clones and lacks some. The repertoire consists of around 340,000 clones, with just under 95% occurring once and the leading ten covering 0.015% to 0.025%. V lost 0 bases and J lost 3, with 14 bases in between. Germline V gene lookup returns CDR1 SGHTA and CDR2 FQGTGA. The CDR3 has 17 amino acids. The sequencing sample was made of thymocytes. The chain has TRBV7-3 and TRBJ2-2; D possibly corresponds to TRBD2 (6 bases). This sequence originates from a human donor. CDR3 protein: CASSLTEGDEDTGELFF. As DNA, the CDR3 is TGTGCCAGCAGCTTAACGGAGGGCGATGAGGACACCGGGGAGCTGTTTTTT.